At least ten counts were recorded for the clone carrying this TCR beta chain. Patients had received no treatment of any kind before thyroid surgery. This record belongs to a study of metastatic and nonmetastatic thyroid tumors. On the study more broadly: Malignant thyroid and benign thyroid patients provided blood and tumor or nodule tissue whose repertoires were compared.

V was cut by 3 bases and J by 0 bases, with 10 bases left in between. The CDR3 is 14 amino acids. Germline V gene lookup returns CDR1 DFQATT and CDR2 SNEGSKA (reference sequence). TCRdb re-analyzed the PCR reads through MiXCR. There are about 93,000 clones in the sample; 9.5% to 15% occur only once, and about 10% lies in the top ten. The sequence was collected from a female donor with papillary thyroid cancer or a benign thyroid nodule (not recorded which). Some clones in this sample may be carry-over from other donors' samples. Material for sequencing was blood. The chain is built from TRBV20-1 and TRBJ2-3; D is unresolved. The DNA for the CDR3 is TGCAGTGCTAGTAGGTGGTCTAGCACAGATACGCAGTATTTT. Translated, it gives CSASRWSSTDTQYF.